This T cell receptor beta chain appears in the sequencing data of a study of blood T cell repertoires in COVID-19. This CDR3 contains 13 residues. The ends were cut back, 2 bases at V and 1 base at J, with 5 bases in the middle. CDR1 is LGHDT, CDR2 YNNKEL, per germline (reference sequence). The assay was immunoSEQ multiplex PCR, and TCRdb's table has in-frame clones only and misses some. The sample holds approximately 94,000 clones, 80% to 95% seen once. The chain has TRBV3-1 (or the pseudogene TRBV3-2) and TRBJ1-2; D unresolved. The material sequenced was peripheral blood. The source is a man aged 50 or older with active COVID-19. CDR3 amino acids: CASSQYSNYGYTF. The CDR3 nucleotides read TGTGCCAGCAGCCAATACAGTAACTATGGCTACACCTTC.